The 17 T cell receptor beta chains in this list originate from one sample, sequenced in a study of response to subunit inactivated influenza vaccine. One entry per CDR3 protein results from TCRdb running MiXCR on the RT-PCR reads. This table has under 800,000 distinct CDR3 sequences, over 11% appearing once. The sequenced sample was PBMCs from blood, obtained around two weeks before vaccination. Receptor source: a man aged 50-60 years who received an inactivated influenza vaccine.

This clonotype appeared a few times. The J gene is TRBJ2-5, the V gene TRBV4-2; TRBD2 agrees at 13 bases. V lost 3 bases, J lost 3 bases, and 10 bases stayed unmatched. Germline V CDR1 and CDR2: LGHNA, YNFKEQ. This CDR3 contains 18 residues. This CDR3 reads CASSQGLAGRNAEETQYF. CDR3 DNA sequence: TGTGCCAGCAGCCAGGGACTAGCGGGGCGGAACGCCGAAGAGACCCAGTACTTC.

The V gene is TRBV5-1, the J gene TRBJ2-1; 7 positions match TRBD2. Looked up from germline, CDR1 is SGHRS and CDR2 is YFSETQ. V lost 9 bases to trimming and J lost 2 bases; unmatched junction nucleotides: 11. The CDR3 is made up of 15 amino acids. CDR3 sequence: CAIKGQGGAYNEQFF. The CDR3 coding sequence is TGCGCCATCAAGGGGCAGGGAGGGGCCTACAATGAGCAGTTCTTC.

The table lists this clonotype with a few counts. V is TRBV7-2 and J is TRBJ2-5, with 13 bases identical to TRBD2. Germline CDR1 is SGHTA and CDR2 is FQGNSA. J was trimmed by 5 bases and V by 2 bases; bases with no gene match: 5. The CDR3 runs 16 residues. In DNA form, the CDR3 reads TGTGCCAGCAGCTTAACTAGCGGGGGGGCCTTTGAGACCCAGTACTTC. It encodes CASSLTSGGAFETQYF.

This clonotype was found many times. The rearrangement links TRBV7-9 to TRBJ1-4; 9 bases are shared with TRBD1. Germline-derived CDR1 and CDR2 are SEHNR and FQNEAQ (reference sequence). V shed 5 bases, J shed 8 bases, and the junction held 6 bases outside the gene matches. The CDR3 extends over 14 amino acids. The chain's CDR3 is CASSPWTGDEKLFF. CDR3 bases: TGTGCCAGCAGCCCTTGGACAGGGGACGAAAAACTGTTTTTT.

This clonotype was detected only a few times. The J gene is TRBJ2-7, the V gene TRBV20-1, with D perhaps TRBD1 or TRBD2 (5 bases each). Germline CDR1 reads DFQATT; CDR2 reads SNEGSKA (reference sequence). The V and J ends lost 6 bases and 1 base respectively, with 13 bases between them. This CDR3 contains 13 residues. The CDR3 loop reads CSAPGRGSYEQYF. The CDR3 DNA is TGCAGTGCGCCGGGACGTGGATCCTACGAGCAGTACTTC.

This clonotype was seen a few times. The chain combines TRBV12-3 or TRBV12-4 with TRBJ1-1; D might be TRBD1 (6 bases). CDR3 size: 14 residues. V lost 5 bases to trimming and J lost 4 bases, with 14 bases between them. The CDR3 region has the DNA TGTGCCAGCAGTCGCAGTGCGGGGGCCACTGAAGCTTTCTTT. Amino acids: CASSRSAGATEAFF.

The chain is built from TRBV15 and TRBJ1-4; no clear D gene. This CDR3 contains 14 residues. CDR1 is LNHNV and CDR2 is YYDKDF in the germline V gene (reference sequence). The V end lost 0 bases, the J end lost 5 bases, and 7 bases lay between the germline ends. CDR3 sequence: CATSRDPHNEKLFF. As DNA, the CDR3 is TGTGCCACCAGCAGAGATCCACACAATGAAAAACTGTTTTTT.

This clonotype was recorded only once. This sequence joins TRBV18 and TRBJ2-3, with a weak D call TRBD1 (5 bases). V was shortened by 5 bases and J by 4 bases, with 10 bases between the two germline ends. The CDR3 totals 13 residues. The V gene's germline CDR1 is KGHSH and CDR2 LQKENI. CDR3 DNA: TGTGCCAGCTCAACCTGGGGCCCAGATACGCAGTATTTT. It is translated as CASSTWGPDTQYF.

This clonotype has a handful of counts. CDR3 DNA sequence: TGCAGTGCATGGACTAGCGGGAGGGCCGGGGAGCTGTTTTTT. Translated, it gives CSAWTSGRAGELFF. V is TRBV20-1 and J is TRBJ2-2; 15 positions agree with TRBD2. The CDR3 loop spans 14 amino acids. With 6 bases clipped from V and 6 bases from J, the junction kept 2 bases outside the gene matches. The germline V gene has CDR1 DFQATT and CDR2 SNEGSKA (reference sequence).

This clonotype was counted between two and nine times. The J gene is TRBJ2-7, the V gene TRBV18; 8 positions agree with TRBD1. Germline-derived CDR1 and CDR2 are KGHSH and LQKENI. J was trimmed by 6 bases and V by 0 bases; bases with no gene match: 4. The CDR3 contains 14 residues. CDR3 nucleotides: TGTGCCAGCTCACCACCGGGACAGGCCTTCGAGCAGTACTTC. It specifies CASSPPGQAFEQYF.

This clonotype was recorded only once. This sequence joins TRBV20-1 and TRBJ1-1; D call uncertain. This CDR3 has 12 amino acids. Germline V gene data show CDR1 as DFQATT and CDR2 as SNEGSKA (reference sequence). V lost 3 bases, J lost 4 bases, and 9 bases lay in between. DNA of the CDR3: TGCAGTGCTAGTCCCCCGGGCACTGAAGCTTTCTTT. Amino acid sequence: CSASPPGTEAFF.

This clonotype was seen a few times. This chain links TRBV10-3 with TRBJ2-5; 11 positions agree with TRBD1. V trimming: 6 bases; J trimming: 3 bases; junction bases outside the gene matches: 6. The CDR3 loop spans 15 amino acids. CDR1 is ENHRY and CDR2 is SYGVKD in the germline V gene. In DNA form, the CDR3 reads TGTGCCATCAGACACGGGACAGGGGGAGAAGAGACCCAGTACTTC. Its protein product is CAIRHGTGGEETQYF.

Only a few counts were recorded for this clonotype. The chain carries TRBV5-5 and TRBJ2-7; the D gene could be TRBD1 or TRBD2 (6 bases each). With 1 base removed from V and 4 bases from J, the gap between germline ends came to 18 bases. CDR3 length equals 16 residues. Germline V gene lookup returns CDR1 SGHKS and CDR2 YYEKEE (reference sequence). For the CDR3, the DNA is TGTGCCAGCAGCTTGATCGGGGGCAGCGTGTCATACGAGCAGTACTTC. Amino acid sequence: CASSLIGGSVSYEQYF.

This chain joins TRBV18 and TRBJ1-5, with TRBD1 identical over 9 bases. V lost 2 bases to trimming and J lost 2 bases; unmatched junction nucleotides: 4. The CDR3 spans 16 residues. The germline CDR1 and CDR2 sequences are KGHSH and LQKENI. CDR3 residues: CASSPGTGLGNQPQHF. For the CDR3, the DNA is TGTGCCAGCTCACCAGGGACAGGGTTGGGCAATCAGCCCCAGCATTTT.

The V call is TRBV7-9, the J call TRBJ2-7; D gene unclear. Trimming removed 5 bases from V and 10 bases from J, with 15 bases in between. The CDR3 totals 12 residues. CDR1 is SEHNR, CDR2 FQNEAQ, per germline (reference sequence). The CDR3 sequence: CASSPDSSIQYF. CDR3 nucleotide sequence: TGTGCCAGCAGCCCCGACTCTTCTATTCAGTACTTC. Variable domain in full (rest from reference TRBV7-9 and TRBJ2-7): DTGVSQNPRHKITKRGQNVTFRCDPISEHNRLYWYRQTLGQGPEFLTYFQNEAQLEKSRLLSDRFSAERPKGSFSTLEIQRTEQGDSAMYLCASSPDSSIQYFGPGTRLTVT.

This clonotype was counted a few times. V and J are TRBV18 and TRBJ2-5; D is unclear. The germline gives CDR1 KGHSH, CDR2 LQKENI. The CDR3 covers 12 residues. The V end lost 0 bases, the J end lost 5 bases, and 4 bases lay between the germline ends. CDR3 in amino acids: CASSPPAETQYF. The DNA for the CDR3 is TGTGCCAGCTCACCACCTGCGGAGACCCAGTACTTC.

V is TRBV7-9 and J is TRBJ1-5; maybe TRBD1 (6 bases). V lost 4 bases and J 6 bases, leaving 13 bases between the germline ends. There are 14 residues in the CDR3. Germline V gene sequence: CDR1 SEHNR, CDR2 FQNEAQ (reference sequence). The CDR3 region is CASSSQGGSQPQHF. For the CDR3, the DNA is TGTGCCAGCAGCTCACAGGGAGGCAGTCAGCCCCAGCATTTT.